Each of the 23 T cell receptor beta chains below was sequenced from the same sample in a study of OX40 agonist ivuxolimab in advanced cancers. Sequenced by immunoSEQ multiplex PCR; TCRdb stores in-frame clones only, minus some. Among 50,000 to 70,000 clones, around four fifths were seen once, and the ten largest hold around 2.8%. Sequenced here: CD4+ or CD8+ T cells sorted from blood, sampled in a trial of the OX40 agonist ivuxolimab. The source is an adult with an advanced solid tumor such as melanoma, head and neck, liver or kidney cancer.

In its sample, this clone was seen once. This chain connects TRBV7-3 to TRBJ2-3; tentatively, D is TRBD1 (6 bases). The CDR3 totals 16 residues. The V gene's germline CDR1 is SGHTA and CDR2 FQGTGA. With 5 bases removed from V and 0 bases from J, the gap between germline ends came to 15 bases. The DNA of the CDR3 is TGTGCCAGCAGCCCCGGTTTGAGGGGGAGCACAGATACGCAGTATTTT. This sequence encodes CASSPGLRGSTDTQYF.

This clone was seen just once. This rearrangement joins TRBV27 to TRBJ2-7; a weak D match, TRBD2 (7 bases). The CDR3 has 16 residues. The germline V gene has CDR1 MNHEY and CDR2 SMNVEV (reference sequence). V gave up 4 bases and J gave up 2 bases, with 18 bases separating them. CDR3 amino acids: CASSSPTGRDTYEQYF. CDR3 coding DNA: TGTGCCAGCAGTTCTCCAACAGGGAGGGATACCTACGAGCAGTACTTC.

This clone was recorded once. The chain uses TRBV6-5 and TRBJ1-4, with D tentatively TRBD1 (6 bases). Germline lookup yields CDR1 MNHEY and CDR2 SVGAGI. Trimming took 0 bases from V and 8 from J, leaving 13 bases between them. The CDR3 is made up of 15 amino acids. The CDR3 sequence: CASSYSAGQGEKLFF. Here the CDR3 DNA reads TGTGCCAGCAGTTACTCGGCGGGGCAGGGGGAAAAACTGTTTTTT.

The gene calls are TRBV5-1 and TRBJ2-2, with 8 bases that match TRBD2. Germline V gene data show CDR1 as SGHRS and CDR2 as YFSETQ. The CDR3 contains 16 residues. V lost 4 bases to trimming and J lost 4 bases; unmatched junction nucleotides: 9. The CDR3 DNA reads as TGCGCCAGCAGCCCCGGGACTAGAACCCGCACCGGGGAGCTGTTTTTT. Translation: CASSPGTRTRTGELFF.

The chain employs TRBV11-2 and TRBJ2-5; no reliable D call. The end of the DNA is better explained by TRBJ2-7, so the J call may be wrong. CDR1 is SGHAT and CDR2 is FQNNGV in the germline V gene. This CDR3 region has 18 residues. CDR3 coding DNA: TGTGCCAGCAGCTTAGACGTTGGTGGCCCCCACGGCCCCTACGAGCAGTACTTC. This gives the protein CASSLDVGGPHGPYEQYF.

V usage is TRBV7-2 and J usage is TRBJ2-7; 8 bases fit TRBD2. Germline lookup yields CDR1 SGHTA and CDR2 FQGNSA. Germline trimming cut 5 bases from V and 0 bases from J; bases unmatched to any gene: 6. The CDR3 sequence is 15 residues long. This CDR3 reads CASSPSGGTSYEQYF. As DNA, the CDR3 is TGTGCCAGCAGCCCAAGCGGGGGAACCTCCTACGAGCAGTACTTC.

The chain combines TRBV15 with TRBJ2-3; 8 bases are shared with TRBD1. The CDR3 has 14 residues. The junction had 5 bases not matched to a gene; V was cut back by 5 bases and J by 4 bases. Germline V gives CDR1 LNHNV, CDR2 YYDKDF (reference sequence). DNA of the CDR3: TGTGCCACCAGCTTCCGACAGGGGCCAGATACGCAGTATTTT. It translates to CATSFRQGPDTQYF.

The chain joins TRBV2 to TRBJ2-2, with TRBD2 identical over 9 bases. The CDR3 spans 14 residues. V gave up 7 bases and J gave up 4 bases; unmatched junction bases: 4. Germline assignment: CDR1 SNHLY and CDR2 FYNNEI. The CDR3 spells CASTRTSATGELFF. The CDR3 DNA is TGTGCCAGCACTCGGACTAGCGCCACCGGGGAGCTGTTTTTT.

The rearrangement uses TRBV27 and TRBJ1-3, with D uncertain. Between the trimmed V and J ends, which lost 5 bases and 0 bases, there was a span of 5 bases. This CDR3 region has 13 residues. Germline V gene lookup returns CDR1 MNHEY and CDR2 SMNVEV (reference sequence). The CDR3 nucleotides read TGTGCCAGCAGTCTTTCCTCTGGAAACACCATATATTTT. This codes for CASSLSSGNTIYF.

This rearrangement joins TRBV10-3 to TRBJ2-7, with a possible D match to TRBD2 (5 bases). V was trimmed by 4 bases and J by 2 bases, leaving 15 bases between them. The germline V gene encodes CDR1 ENHRY and CDR2 SYGVKD. The CDR3 sequence is 15 residues long. CDR3 residues: CAISVSGSITYEQYF. DNA for the CDR3: TGTGCCATCAGTGTGAGCGGTTCCATCACCTACGAGCAGTACTTC.

The V call is TRBV6-6, the J call TRBJ2-7; the match to TRBD1 covers 11 bases. The CDR3 totals 15 residues. Germline CDR1 MNHNY, CDR2 SVGAGI (reference sequence). Losses at the gene ends were 4 bases for V and 5 bases for J; bases not matched to a gene: 7. CDR3 protein: CASSLTGQGANEQYF. In DNA form, the CDR3 reads TGTGCCAGCAGTTTAACCGGACAGGGGGCAAACGAGCAGTACTTC.

This clone came up once. The chain carries TRBV11-2 and TRBJ1-1; D call uncertain. The CDR3 spans 13 residues. V was shortened by 7 bases and J by 1 base, with 10 bases between the two germline ends. The germline CDR1 and CDR2 sequences are SGHAT and FQNNGV. The CDR3 is CASKTAGNTEAFF. The CDR3 DNA is TGTGCCAGCAAGACGGCGGGGAACACTGAAGCTTTCTTT.

The rearrangement uses TRBV4-1 and TRBJ1-5, with a weak D call TRBD1 (6 bases). CDR1 is MGHRA and CDR2 is YSYEKL in the germline V gene. This CDR3 spans 15 amino acids. Trimming took off 0 bases at V and 4 bases at J, with 10 bases between the two ends. CDR3 DNA sequence: TGCGCCAGCAGCCAAGACGGACAGCCAAATCAGCCCCAGCATTTT. Translating it yields CASSQDGQPNQPQHF.

The rearrangement links TRBV14 to TRBJ2-3; D is perhaps TRBD1 or TRBD2 (5 bases each). The V and J ends lost 3 bases and 6 bases respectively, with 19 bases between them. The CDR3 has 16 amino acids. The germline V gene encodes CDR1 SGHDN and CDR2 FVKESK. The CDR3, as DNA: TGTGCCAGCAGCCATTGGGTGCCTCGGGGCGCGGATACGCAGTATTTT. This sequence encodes CASSHWVPRGADTQYF. The full variable domain, its missing parts supplied by reference TRBV14 and TRBJ2-3, is EAGVTQFPSHSVIEKGQTVTLRCDPISGHDNLYWYRRVMGKEIKFLLHFVKESKQDESGMPNNRFLAERTGGTYSTLKVQPAELEDSGVYFCASSHWVPRGADTQYFGPGTRLTVL.

The CDR3 reads CAISPGRDNQPQHF. The CDR3 bases are TGTGCCATCAGCCCAGGACGGGACAATCAGCCCCAGCATTTT. This chain uses TRBV10-3 with TRBJ1-5; D is ambiguous. Per germline, CDR1 ENHRY and CDR2 SYGVKD. V was shortened by 6 bases and J by 3 bases, with 12 bases between the two germline ends. The CDR3 runs to 14 residues.

V gene TRBV19 combines with J gene TRBJ2-3, with 9 bases lining up with TRBD2. CDR1 LNHDA and CDR2 SQIVND come from the germline V gene (reference sequence). CDR3 length: 15 residues. Trimming at V came to 3 bases and at J to 2 bases, leaving 3 bases not matched to a gene. DNA for the CDR3: TGTGCCAGTAGTATTTCTAGCGGGGTCACAGATACGCAGTATTTT. Translating it yields CASSISSGVTDTQYF.

The J gene is TRBJ2-3, the V gene TRBV4-2, with unresolved D. Trimming cost V 1 base and J 4 bases, with 15 bases left between them. Germline lookup yields CDR1 LGHNA and CDR2 YNFKEQ. The CDR3 is 16 amino acids. This CDR3 reads CASSQGRQARADTQYF. CDR3 coding DNA: TGTGCCAGCAGCCAAGGTCGGCAGGCCCGGGCAGATACGCAGTATTTT.

Here the CDR3 DNA reads TGTGCCTGGAGTGTACCCGGGGCCTTAGAGACCCAGTACTTC. Encoded protein: CAWSVPGALETQYF. V is TRBV30 and J is TRBJ2-5, with D possibly being TRBD1 or TRBD2 (5 bases each). The germline V and J ends were trimmed by 0 bases and 4 bases, with 12 bases remaining between them. The germline V gene has CDR1 GTSNPN and CDR2 SVGIG (reference sequence). This CDR3 has 14 amino acids. The variable domain in full, with the rest retrieved from reference TRBV30 and TRBJ2-5, is SQTIHQWPATLVQPVGSPLSLECTVEGTSNPNLYWYRQAAGRGLQLLFYSVGIGQISSEVPQNLSASRPQDRQFILSSKKLLLSDSGFYLCAWSVPGALETQYFGPGTRLLVL.

This chain joins TRBV18 and TRBJ2-7; 8 bases map to TRBD1. Germline-derived CDR1 and CDR2 are KGHSH and LQKENI. V lost 2 bases to trimming and J lost 2 bases; unmatched junction nucleotides: 5. The CDR3 length is 15 residues. Written as DNA, the CDR3 is TGTGCCAGCTCACCAGGGCAGGGGGCCACCTACGAGCAGTACTTC. It translates to CASSPGQGATYEQYF.

V is TRBV5-4 and J is TRBJ2-6, with a possible D match to TRBD2 (5 bases). Germline V gene lookup returns CDR1 SGHNT and CDR2 YYREEE (reference sequence). Trimming pared 2 bases from V and 3 bases from J, leaving 9 bases between. The CDR3 loop spans 15 amino acids. The CDR3 sequence: CASSFRGSGANVLTF. The CDR3, as DNA: TGTGCCAGCAGCTTTAGAGGGAGTGGGGCCAACGTCCTGACTTTC.

The chain carries TRBV6-5 and TRBJ2-5; D possibly corresponds to TRBD1 (6 bases). Germline V gives CDR1 MNHEY, CDR2 SVGAGI. The CDR3 extends over 15 amino acids. Trimming took 1 base from V and 1 from J, leaving 10 bases between them. The CDR3 protein is CASSYWKGVQETQYF. CDR3 sequence (DNA): TGTGCCAGCAGTTACTGGAAGGGGGTCCAAGAGACCCAGTACTTC.

The gene calls are TRBV5-1 and TRBJ2-7; D perhaps matches TRBD1 (5 bases). CDR1 SGHRS and CDR2 YFSETQ come from the germline V gene. There are 15 residues in the CDR3. The germline V and J ends were trimmed by 0 bases and 3 bases, with 13 bases remaining between them. CDR3 sequence: CASSLVAGRNYEQYF. In DNA form, the CDR3 reads TGCGCCAGCAGCTTGGTGGCAGGGCGGAACTACGAGCAGTACTTC.

The CDR3 protein is CASSFWGPSGDTEAFF. The CDR3 nucleotides read TGTGCCAGCAGCTTCTGGGGGCCTTCGGGGGACACTGAAGCTTTCTTT. The V and J genes are TRBV5-4 and TRBJ1-1, with D perhaps TRBD1 (6 bases). The ends were cut back, 2 bases at V and 3 bases at J, with 17 bases in the middle. The CDR3 extends over 16 amino acids. The germline V gene has CDR1 SGHNT and CDR2 YYREEE (reference sequence).